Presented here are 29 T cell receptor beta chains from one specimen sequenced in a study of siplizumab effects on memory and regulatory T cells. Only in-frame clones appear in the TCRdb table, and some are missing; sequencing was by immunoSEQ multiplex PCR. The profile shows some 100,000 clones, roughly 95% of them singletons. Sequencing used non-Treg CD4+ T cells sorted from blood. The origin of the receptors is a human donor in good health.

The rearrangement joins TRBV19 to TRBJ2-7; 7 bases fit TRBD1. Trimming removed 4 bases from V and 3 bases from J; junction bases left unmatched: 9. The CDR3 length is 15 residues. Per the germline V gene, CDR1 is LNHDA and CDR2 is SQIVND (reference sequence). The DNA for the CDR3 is TGTGCCAGTAGTACCAGACAGGGAGCATACTACGAGCAGTACTTC. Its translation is CASSTRQGAYYEQYF. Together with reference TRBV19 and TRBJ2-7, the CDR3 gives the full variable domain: DGGITQSPKYLFRKEGQNVTLSCEQNLNHDAMYWYRQDPGQGLRLIYYSQIVNDFQKGDIAEGYSVSREKKESFPLTVTSAQKNPTAFYLCASSTRQGAYYEQYFGPGTRLTVT.

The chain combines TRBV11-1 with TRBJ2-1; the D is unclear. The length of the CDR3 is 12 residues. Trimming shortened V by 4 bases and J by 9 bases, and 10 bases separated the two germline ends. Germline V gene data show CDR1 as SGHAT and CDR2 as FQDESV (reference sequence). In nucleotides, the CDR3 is TGTGCCAGCAGCTGGGCCCGCGGTGAGCAGTTCTTC. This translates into CASSWARGEQFF.

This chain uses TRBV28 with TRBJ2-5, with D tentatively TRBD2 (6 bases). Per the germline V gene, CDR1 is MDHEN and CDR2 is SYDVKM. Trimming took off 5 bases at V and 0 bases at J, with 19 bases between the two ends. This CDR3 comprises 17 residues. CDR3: CASSQLQPSGDQETQYF. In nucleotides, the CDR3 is TGTGCCAGCAGTCAACTTCAACCTTCGGGGGACCAAGAGACCCAGTACTTC. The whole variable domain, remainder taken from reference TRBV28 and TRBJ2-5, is DVKVTQSSRYLVKRTGEKVFLECVQDMDHENMFWYRQDPGLGLRLIYFSYDVKMKEKGDIPEGYSVSREKKERFSLILESASTNQTSMYLCASSQLQPSGDQETQYFGPGTRLLVL.

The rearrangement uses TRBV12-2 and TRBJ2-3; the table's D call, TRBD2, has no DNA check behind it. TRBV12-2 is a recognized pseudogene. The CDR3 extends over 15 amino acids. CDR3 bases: TGTGCAAGTCGCCTCCCGGTGGTCATATCAGATACGCAGTATTTT. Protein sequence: CASRLPVVISDTQYF.

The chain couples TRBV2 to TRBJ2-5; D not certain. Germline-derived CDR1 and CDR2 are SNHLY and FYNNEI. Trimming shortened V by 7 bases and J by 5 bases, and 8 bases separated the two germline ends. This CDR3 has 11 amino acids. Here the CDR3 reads CASTRTETQYF. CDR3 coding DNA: TGTGCCAGCACTAGGACGGAGACCCAGTACTTC.

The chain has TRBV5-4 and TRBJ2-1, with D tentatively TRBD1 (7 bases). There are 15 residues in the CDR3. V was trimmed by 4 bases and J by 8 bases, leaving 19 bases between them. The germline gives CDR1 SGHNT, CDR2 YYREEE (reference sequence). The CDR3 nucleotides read TGTGCCAGCAGCCCGGTGGGCCAGGGGGGCGATGAGCAGTTCTTC. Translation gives CASSPVGQGGDEQFF.

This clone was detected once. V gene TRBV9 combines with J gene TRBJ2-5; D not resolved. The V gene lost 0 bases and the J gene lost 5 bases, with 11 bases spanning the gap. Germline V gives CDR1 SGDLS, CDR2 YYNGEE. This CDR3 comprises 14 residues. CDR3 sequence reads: CASSVATAVETQYF. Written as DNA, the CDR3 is TGTGCCAGCAGCGTAGCTACGGCGGTGGAGACCCAGTACTTC. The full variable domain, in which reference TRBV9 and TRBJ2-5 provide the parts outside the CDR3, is DSGVTQTPKHLITATGQRVTLRCSPRSGDLSVYWYQQSLDQGLQFLIQYYNGEERAKGNILERFSAQQFPDLHSELNLSSLELGDSALYFCASSVATAVETQYFGPGTRLLVL.

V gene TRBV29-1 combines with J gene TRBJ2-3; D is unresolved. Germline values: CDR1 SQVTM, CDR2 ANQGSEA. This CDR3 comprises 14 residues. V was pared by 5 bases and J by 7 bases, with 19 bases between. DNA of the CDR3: TGCAGCGTTTTTGAAGGGATTGACCCTTATACGCAGTATTTT. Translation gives CSVFEGIDPYTQYF.

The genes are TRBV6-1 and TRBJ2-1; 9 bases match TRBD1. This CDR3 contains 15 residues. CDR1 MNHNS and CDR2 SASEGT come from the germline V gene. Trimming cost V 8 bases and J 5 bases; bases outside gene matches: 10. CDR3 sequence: CASSRYRGHDNEQFF. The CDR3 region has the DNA TGTGCCAGCTCGAGGTACAGGGGGCACGACAATGAGCAGTTCTTC.

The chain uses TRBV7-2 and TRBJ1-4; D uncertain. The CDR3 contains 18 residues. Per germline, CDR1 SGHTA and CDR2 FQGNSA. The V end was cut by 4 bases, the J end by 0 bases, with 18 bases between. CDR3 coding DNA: TGTGCCAGCAGCTCCCCCTTCGGAGGTTATCCAACTAATGAAAAACTGTTTTTT. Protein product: CASSSPFGGYPTNEKLFF.

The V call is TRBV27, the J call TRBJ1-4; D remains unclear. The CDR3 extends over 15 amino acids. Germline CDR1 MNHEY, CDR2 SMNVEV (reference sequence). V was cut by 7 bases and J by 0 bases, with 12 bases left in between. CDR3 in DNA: TGTGCCAGCACCCGTAGTGGGACAACTAATGAAAAACTGTTTTTT. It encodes CASTRSGTTNEKLFF.

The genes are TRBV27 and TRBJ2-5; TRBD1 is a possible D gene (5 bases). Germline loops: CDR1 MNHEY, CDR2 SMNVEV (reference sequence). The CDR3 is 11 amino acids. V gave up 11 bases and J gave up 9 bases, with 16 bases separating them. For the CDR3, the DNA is TGTGCCTCTGGGGCTAGTATAGCCCAGTACTTC. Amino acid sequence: CASGASIAQYF.

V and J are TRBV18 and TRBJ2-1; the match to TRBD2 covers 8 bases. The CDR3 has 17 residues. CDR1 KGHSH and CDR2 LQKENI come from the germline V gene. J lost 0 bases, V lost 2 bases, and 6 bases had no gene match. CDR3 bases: TGTGCCAGCTCACCAACCGTCGCGGGGGGCTCCTACAATGAGCAGTTCTTC. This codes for CASSPTVAGGSYNEQFF.

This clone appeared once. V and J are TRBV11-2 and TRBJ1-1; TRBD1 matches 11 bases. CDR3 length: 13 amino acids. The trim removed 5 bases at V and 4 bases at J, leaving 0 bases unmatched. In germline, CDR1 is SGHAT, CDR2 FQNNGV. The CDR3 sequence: CASSGTGGTEAFF. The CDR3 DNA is TGTGCCAGCAGCGGGACAGGGGGCACTGAAGCTTTCTTT.

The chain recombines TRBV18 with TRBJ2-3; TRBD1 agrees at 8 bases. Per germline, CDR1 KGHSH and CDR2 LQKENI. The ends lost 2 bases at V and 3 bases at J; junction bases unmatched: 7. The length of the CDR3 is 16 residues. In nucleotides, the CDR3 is TGTGCCAGCTCACCAGGGCCAGGGGGCAGGACAGATACGCAGTATTTT. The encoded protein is CASSPGPGGRTDTQYF.

This chain's CDR3 is CASSQAVFYEQYF. The CDR3 region has the DNA TGCGCCAGCAGCCAAGCGGTCTTCTACGAGCAGTACTTC. The rearrangement joins TRBV4-3 to TRBJ2-5; no clear D. Near its end, the DNA agrees better with TRBJ2-7, so the J call may be wrong. The CDR3 covers 13 residues. The V gene's germline CDR1 is LGHNA and CDR2 YSLEER.

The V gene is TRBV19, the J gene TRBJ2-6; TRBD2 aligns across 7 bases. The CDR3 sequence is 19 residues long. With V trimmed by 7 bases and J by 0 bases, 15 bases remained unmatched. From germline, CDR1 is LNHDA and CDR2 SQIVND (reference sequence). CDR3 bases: TGTGCCAGTACCCCCCTGTTGAGCGGGGTCTTCTCTGGGGCCAACGTCCTGACTTTC. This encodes CASTPLLSGVFSGANVLTF.

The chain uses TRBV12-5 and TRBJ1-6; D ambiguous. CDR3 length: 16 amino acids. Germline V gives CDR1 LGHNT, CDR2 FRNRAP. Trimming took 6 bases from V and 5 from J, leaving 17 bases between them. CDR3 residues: CASGPGRGPDNSPLHF. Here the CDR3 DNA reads TGTGCTAGTGGCCCGGGGAGAGGGCCCGATAATTCACCCCTCCACTTT.

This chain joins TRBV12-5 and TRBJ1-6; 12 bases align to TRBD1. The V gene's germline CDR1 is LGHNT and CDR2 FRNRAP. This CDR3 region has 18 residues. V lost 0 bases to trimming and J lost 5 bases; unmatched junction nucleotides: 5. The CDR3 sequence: CASGLVRGQGADNSPLHF. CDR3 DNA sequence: TGTGCTAGTGGTTTGGTACGGGGACAGGGGGCTGATAATTCACCCCTCCACTTT. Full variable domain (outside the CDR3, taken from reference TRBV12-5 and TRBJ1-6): DARVTQTPRHKVTEMGQEVTMRCQPILGHNTVFWYRQTMMQGLELLAYFRNRAPLDDSGMPKDRFSAEMPDATLATLKIQPSEPRDSAVYFCASGLVRGQGADNSPLHFGNGTRLTVT.

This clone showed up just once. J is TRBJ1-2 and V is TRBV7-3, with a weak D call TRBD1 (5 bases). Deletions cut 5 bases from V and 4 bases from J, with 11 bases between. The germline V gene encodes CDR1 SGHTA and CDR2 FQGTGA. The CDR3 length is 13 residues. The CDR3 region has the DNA TGTGCCAGCAGCCCGGGACGGACCTATGGCTACACCTTC. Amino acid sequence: CASSPGRTYGYTF.

The CDR3 sequence is CASTPPGSRRLYGYTF. For the CDR3, the DNA is TGTGCCAGCACTCCCCCGGGATCGCGCCGACTATATGGCTACACCTTC. This chain links TRBV13 with TRBJ1-2, with D unresolved. Germline CDR1 PRHDT, CDR2 FYEKMQ (reference sequence). Trimming left V 7 bases short and J 5 bases short, with 23 bases between. CDR3 size: 16 residues.

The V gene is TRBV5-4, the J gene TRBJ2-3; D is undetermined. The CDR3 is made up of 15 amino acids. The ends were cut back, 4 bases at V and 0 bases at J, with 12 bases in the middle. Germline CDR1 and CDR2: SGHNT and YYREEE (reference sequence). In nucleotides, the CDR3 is TGTGCCAGCAGCCCGCCGGGCGCTAGCACAGATACGCAGTATTTT. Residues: CASSPPGASTDTQYF.

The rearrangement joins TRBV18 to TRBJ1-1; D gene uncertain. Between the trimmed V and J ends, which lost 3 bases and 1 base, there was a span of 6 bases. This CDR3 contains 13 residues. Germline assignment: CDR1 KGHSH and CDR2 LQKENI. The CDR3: CASSPNENTEAFF. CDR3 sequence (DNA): TGTGCCAGCTCACCGAACGAGAACACTGAAGCTTTCTTT. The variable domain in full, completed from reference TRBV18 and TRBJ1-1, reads NAGVMQNPRHLVRRRGQEARLRCSPMKGHSHVYWYRQLPEEGLKFMVYLQKENIIDESGMPKERFSAEFPKEGPSILRIQQVVRGDSAAYFCASSPNENTEAFFGQGTRLTVV.

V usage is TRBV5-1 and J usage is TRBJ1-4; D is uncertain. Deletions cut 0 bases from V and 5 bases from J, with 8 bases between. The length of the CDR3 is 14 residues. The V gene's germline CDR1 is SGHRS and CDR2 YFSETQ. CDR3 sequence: CASSLGAVNEKLFF. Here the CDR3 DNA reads TGCGCCAGCAGCTTGGGTGCCGTAAATGAAAAACTGTTTTTT. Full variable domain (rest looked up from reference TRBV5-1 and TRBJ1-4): KAGVTQTPRYLIKTRGQQVTLSCSPISGHRSVSWYQQTPGQGLQFLFEYFSETQRNKGNFPGRFSGRQFSNSRSEMNVSTLELGDSALYLCASSLGAVNEKLFFGSGTQLSVL.

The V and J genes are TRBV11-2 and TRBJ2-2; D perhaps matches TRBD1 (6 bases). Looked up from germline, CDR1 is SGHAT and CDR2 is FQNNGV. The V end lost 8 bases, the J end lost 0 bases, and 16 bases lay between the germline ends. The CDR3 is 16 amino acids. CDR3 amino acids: CASRLPGQTNTGELFF. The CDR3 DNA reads TGTGCCAGCCGCCTCCCCGGACAGACGAACACCGGGGAGCTGTTTTTT.

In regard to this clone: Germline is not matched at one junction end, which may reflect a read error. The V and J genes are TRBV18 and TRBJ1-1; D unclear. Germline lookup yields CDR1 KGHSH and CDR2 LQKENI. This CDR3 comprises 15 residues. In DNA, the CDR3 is TGTGCCAGCTTACCAGAGGCGGGTGTGGCCACTGAAGCTTTCTTT. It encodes CASLPEAGVATEAFF.

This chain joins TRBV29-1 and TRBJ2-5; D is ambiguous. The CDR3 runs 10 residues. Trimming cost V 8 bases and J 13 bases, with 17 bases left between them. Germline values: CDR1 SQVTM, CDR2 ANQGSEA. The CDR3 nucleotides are TGCAGCATAATCCACTTGGGATGGTACTTC. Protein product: CSIIHLGWYF.

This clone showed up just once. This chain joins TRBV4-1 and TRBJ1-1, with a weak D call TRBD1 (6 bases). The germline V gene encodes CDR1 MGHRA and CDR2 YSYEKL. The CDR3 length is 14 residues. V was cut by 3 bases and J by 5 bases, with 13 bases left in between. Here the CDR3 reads CASSQPPGVTEAFF. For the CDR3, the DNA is TGCGCCAGCAGCCAGCCACCAGGGGTGACTGAAGCTTTCTTT.

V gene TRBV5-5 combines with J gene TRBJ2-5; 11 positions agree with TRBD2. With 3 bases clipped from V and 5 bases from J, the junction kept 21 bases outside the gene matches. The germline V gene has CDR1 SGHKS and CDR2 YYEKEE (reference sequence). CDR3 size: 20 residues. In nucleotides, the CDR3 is TGTGCCAGCAGCTCAGGCACCGGGACTAGCGGAGGGGGTAGTAGGGAGACCCAGTACTTC. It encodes CASSSGTGTSGGGSRETQYF.